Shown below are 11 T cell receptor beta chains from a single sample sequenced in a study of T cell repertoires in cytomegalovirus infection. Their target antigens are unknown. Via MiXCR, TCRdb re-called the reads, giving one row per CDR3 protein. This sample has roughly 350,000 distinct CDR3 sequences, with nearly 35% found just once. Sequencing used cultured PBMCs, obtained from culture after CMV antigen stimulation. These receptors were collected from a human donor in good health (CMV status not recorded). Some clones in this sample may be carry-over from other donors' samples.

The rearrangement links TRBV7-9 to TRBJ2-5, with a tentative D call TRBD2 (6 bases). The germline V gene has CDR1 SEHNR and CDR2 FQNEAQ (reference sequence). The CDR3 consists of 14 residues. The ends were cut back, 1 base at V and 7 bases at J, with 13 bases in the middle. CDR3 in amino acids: CASSLGSGEWTQYF. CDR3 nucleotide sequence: TGTGCCAGCAGCTTAGGATCGGGGGAGTGGACCCAGTACTTC. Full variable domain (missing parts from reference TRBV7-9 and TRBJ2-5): DTGVSQNPRHKITKRGQNVTFRCDPISEHNRLYWYRQTLGQGPEFLTYFQNEAQLEKSRLLSDRFSAERPKGSFSTLEIQRTEQGDSAMYLCASSLGSGEWTQYFGPGTRLLVL.

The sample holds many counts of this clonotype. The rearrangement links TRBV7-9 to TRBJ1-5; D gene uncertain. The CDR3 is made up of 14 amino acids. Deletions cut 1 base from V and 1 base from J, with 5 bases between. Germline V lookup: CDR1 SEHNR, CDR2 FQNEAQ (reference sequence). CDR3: CASSLEGSNQPQHF. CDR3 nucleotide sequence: TGTGCCAGCAGCTTAGAGGGCAGCAATCAGCCCCAGCATTTT.

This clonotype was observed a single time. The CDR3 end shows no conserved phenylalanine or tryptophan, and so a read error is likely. CDR3 region: CASSWEPGLSTGELFV. The CDR3 DNA sequence: TGTGCCAGCAGTTGGGAGCCGGGACTGAGCACCGGGGAGCTGTTTGTT. V usage is TRBV12-3 or TRBV12-4 and J usage is TRBJ2-2; D possibly corresponds to TRBD2 (6 bases). The CDR3 loop spans 16 amino acids. V shed 4 bases and J shed 4 bases, with 16 bases lying between them.

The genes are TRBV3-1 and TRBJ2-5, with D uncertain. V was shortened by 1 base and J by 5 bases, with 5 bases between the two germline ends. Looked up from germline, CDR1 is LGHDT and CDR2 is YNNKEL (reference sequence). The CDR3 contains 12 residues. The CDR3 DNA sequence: TGTGCCAGCAGCCAAGGGAAGGAGACCCAGTACTTC. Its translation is CASSQGKETQYF.

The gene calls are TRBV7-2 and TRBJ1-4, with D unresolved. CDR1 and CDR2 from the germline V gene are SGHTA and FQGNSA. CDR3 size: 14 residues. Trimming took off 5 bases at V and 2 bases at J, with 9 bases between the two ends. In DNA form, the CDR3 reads TGTGCCAGCAGCATAGACGATACTAATGAAAAACTGTTTTTT. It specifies CASSIDDTNEKLFF.

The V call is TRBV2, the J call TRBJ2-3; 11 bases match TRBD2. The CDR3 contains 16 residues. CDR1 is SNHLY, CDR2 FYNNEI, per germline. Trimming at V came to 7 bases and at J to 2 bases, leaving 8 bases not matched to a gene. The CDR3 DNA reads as TGTGCCAGCATCAGGGTAGCGGGAGGGCCCACAGATACGCAGTATTTT. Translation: CASIRVAGGPTDTQYF.

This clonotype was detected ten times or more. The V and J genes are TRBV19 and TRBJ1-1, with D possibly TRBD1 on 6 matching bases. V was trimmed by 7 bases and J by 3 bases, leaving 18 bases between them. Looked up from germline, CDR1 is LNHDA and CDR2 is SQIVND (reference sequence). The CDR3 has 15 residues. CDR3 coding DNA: TGTGCCAGTAAGGGGGGTTCCAAGGACCACACTGAAGCTTTCTTT. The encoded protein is CASKGGSKDHTEAFF.

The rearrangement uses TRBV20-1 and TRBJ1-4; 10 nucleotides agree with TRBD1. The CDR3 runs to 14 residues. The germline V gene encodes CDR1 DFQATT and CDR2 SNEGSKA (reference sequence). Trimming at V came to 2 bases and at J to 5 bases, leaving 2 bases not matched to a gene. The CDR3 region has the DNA TGCAGTGCTAGATTGACAGGGGGCAATGAAAAACTGTTTTTT. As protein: CSARLTGGNEKLFF.

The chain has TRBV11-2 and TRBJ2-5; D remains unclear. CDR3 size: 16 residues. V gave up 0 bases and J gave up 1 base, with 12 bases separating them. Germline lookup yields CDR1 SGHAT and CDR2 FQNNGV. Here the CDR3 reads CASSLEVGSVQETQYF. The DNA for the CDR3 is TGTGCCAGCAGCTTAGAGGTGGGGTCAGTCCAAGAGACCCAGTACTTC.

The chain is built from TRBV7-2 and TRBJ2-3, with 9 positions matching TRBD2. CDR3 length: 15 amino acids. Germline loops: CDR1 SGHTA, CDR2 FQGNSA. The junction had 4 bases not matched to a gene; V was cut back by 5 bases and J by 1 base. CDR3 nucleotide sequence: TGTGCCAGCAGCCCGAGCGGGAGGCGCACAGATACGCAGTATTTT. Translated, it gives CASSPSGRRTDTQYF.

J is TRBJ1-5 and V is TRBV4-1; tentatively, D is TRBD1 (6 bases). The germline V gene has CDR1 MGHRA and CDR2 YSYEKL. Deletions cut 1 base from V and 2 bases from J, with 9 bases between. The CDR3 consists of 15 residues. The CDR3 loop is CASSQGAGGNQPQHF. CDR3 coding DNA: TGCGCCAGCAGCCAAGGAGCAGGGGGCAATCAGCCCCAGCATTTT.